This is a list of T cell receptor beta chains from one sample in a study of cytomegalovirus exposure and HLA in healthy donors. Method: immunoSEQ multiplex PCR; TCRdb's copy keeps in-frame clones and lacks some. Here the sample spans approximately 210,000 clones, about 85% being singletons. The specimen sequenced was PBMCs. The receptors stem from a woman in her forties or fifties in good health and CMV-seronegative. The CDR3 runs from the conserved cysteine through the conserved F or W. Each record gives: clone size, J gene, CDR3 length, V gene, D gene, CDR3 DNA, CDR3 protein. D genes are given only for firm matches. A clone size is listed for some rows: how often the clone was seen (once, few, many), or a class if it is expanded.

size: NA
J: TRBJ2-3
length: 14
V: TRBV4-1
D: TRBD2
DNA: TGCGCCAGCAGCCAGTCGGGGGGGCCAGATACGCAGTATTTT
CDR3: CASSQSGGPDTQYF

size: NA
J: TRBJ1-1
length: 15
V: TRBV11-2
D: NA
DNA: TGTGCCAGCAGCTTAGAGGGACTCGGCAGAACAAAAGCTTTCTTT
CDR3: CASSLEGLGRTKAFF

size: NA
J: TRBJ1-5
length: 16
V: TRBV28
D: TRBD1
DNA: TGTGCCAGCAGTTCCCGAGGACAGGGTCCCAATCAGCCCCAGCATTTT
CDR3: CASSSRGQGPNQPQHF

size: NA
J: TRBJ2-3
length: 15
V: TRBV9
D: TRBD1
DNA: TGTGCCAGCAGCCCCTCAAGGGGGCGCACAGATACGCAGTATTTT
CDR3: CASSPSRGRTDTQYF

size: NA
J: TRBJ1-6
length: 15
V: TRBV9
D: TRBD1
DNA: TGTGCCAGCAGCGTAGTGGGGACAGGTAATTCACCCCTCCACTTT
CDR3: CASSVVGTGNSPLHF

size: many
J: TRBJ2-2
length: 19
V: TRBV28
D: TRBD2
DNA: TGTGCCAGCAGTTCCCCGAAGCCTAGCGGGAGGGGGCGCACCGGGGAGCTGTTTTTT
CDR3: CASSSPKPSGRGRTGELFF

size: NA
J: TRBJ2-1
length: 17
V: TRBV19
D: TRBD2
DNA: TGTGCCAGTAGTATAGACGGGACTAGCGGGAGGGCCGGTGAGCAGTTCTTC
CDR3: CASSIDGTSGRAGEQFF

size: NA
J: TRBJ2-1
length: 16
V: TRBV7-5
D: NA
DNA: TGTGCCAGAAGCTCCTCCGGTAGCGGGAGTTTAGATGAGCAGTTCTTC
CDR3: CARSSSGSGSLDEQFF

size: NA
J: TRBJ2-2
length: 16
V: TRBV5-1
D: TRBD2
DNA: TGCGCCAGCAGCCAACTCAGCGGGAGGGCCCCCAGGGAGCTGTTTTTT
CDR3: CASSQLSGRAPRELFF

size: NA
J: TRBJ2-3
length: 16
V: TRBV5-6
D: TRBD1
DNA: TGTGCCAGCAGCTTTTCAACAGGGGAAAGCACAGATACGCAGTATTTT
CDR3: CASSFSTGESTDTQYF

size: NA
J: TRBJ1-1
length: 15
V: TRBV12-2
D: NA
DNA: TGTGCAAGTCGCTTAATCCCGGAGGGGATGGCTGAAGCTTTCTTT
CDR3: CASRLIPEGMAEAFF

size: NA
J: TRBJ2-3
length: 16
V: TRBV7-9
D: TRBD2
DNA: TGTGCCAGCAGCTTAAGGCCTAGCGGATACACAGATACGCAGTATTTT
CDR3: CASSLRPSGYTDTQYF

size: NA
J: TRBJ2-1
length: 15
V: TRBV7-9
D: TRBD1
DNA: TGTGCCAGCAGCCACTTACAGGGGTCCTACAATGAGCAGTTCTTC
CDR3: CASSHLQGSYNEQFF

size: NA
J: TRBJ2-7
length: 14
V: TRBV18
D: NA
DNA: TGTGCCAGCTCACCTTCCGGGACTTTCTACGAGCAGTACTTC
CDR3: CASSPSGTFYEQYF

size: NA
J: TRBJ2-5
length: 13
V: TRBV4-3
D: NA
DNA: TGCGCCAGCAGCCAAGTGGAGGGGGCGACCCAGTACTTC
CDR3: CASSQVEGATQYF

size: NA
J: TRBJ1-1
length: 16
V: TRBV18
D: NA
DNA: TGTGCCAGCTCACGATCGGCTCTGGCGGCAGATACTGAAGCTTTCTTT
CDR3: CASSRSALAADTEAFF

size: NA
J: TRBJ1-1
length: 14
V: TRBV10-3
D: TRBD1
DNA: TGTGCCATTGGGACAGGGGGAATGAACACTGAAGCTTTCTTT
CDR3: CAIGTGGMNTEAFF

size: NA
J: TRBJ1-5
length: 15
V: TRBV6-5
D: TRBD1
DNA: TGTGCCAGCAGCACAGGGGTATCAGGGAATCAGCCCCAGCATTTT
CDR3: CASSTGVSGNQPQHF

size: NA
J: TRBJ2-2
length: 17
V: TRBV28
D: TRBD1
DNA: TGTGCCAGCAGCACCATCGGGGACAGGGGTAGGACCGGGGAGCTGTTTTTT
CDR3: CASSTIGDRGRTGELFF

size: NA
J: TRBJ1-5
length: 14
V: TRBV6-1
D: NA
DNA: TGTGCCAGCGCAGATCACCAGGGGAATCAGCCCCAGCATTTT
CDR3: CASADHQGNQPQHF

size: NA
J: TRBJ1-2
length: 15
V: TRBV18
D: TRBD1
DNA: TGTGCCAGCTCACCACGAGGAATACAGGGGGATGGCTACACCTTC
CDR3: CASSPRGIQGDGYTF

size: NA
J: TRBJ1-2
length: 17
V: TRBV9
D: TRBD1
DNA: TGTGCCAGCAGCCCAGCGGGACAGGGGGCAATGAGCTATGGCTACACCTTC
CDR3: CASSPAGQGAMSYGYTF

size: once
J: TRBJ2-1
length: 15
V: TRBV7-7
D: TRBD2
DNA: TGTGCTAGCAGCCCGGGACTAGCGGCATACAATGAGCAGTTCTTC
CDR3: CASSPGLAAYNEQFF

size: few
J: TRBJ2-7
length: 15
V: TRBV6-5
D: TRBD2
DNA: TGTGCCAGCAGTTACGCTAGCGGGGGCCACTACGAGCAGTACTTC
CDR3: CASSYASGGHYEQYF

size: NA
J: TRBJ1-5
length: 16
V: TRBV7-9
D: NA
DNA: TGTTCCAGCAGCCCATGGGGTAGGGGGGGCGATCAGCCCCAGCATTTT
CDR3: CSSSPWGRGGDQPQHF

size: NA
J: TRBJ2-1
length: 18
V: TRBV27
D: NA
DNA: TGTGCCAGCAGTCCGCCTCATGGGGTAGCGAACTATTACAATGAGCAGTTCTTC
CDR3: CASSPPHGVANYYNEQFF

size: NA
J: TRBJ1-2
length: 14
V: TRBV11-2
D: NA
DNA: TGTGCCAGCAGCTCGCCCCGAGATTTCTATGGCTACACCTTC
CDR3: CASSSPRDFYGYTF

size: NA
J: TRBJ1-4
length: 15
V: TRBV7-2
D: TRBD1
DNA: TGTGCCAGCAGCTTAGGATGGGCAGGGGGTGAAAAACTGTTTTTT
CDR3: CASSLGWAGGEKLFF

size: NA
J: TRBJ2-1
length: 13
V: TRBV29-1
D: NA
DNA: TGCAGCGTTGTGGCGGGACAGACCAATGAGCAGTTCTTC
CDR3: CSVVAGQTNEQFF